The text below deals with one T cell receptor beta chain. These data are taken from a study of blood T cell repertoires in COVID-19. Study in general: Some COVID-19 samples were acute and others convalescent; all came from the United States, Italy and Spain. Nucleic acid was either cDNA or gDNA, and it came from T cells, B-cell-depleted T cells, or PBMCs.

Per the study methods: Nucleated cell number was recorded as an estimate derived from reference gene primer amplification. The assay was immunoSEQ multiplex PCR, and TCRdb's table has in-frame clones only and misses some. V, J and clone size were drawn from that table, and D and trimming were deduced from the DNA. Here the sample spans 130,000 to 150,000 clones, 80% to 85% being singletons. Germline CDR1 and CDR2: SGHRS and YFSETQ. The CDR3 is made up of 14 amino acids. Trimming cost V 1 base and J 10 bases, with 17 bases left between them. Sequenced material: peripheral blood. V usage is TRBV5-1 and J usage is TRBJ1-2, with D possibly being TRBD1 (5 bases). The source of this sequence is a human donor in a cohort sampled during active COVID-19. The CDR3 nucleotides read TGCGCCAGCAGCTTGACAGGCGGGACTCAGGACTACACCTTC. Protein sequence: CASSLTGGTQDYTF. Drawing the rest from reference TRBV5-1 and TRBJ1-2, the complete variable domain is KAGVTQTPRYLIKTRGQQVTLSCSPISGHRSVSWYQQTPGQGLQFLFEYFSETQRNKGNFPGRFSGRQFSNSRSEMNVSTLELGDSALYLCASSLTGGTQDYTFGSGTRLTVV.